Listed here are 30 T cell receptor beta chains from one sample, sequenced in a study of blood T cells in healthy people across ages. With a J-beta primer mix and a sample-barcoded 5' primer, a second PCR ran 7 to 11 cycles. MiXCR, run by TCRdb on the 5' RACE reads, gives a single entry per CDR3 protein. The repertoire includes fewer than 1,200,000 distinct CDR3 sequences, around 25% of them detected once, and about 0.69% sits in the top ten. The same data also went into a second study, on T cells of mothers and their children.

The specimen was blood. The receptors shown here come from a girl aged 2 to 9 in good health.

This clonotype was counted a few times. This chain connects TRBV5-6 to TRBJ2-2; D is possibly TRBD1 or TRBD2 (7 bases each). The CDR3 sequence is 16 residues long. Trimming took 4 bases from V and 5 from J, leaving 18 bases between them. Germline lookup yields CDR1 SGHDT and CDR2 YYEEEE. The CDR3: CASSPTHRGGTGELFF. As DNA, the CDR3 is TGTGCCAGCAGCCCTACACACAGGGGAGGGACCGGGGAGCTGTTTTTT.

This rearrangement joins TRBV5-1 to TRBJ1-2; TRBD1 might be the D (6 bases). Germline V gives CDR1 SGHRS, CDR2 YFSETQ. Trimming shortened V by 3 bases and J by 6 bases, and 15 bases separated the two germline ends. The length of the CDR3 is 14 residues. The CDR3 is CASSSLQGFHGYTF. The CDR3 DNA reads as TGCGCCAGCAGCTCGCTACAGGGATTCCATGGCTACACCTTC.

The chain recombines TRBV9 with TRBJ2-2, with D perhaps being TRBD1 or TRBD2 (5 bases each). V lost 5 bases and J 3 bases, leaving 17 bases between the germline ends. CDR1 is SGDLS, CDR2 YYNGEE, per germline. The CDR3 spans 16 residues. Here the CDR3 reads CASRGRDPEYTGELFF. CDR3 nucleotide sequence: TGTGCCAGCAGGGGTAGGGACCCAGAGTACACCGGGGAGCTGTTTTTT.

This chain's CDR3 is CASSFLGSGTGGVWETQYF. CDR3 coding DNA: TGTGCCAGCAGCTTCTTGGGTTCCGGGACAGGGGGAGTTTGGGAGACCCAGTACTTC. V usage is TRBV7-2 and J usage is TRBJ2-5, with 11 nucleotides matching TRBD1. V gave up 3 bases and J gave up 5 bases; unmatched junction bases: 17. Germline lookup yields CDR1 SGHTA and CDR2 FQGNSA. The CDR3 consists of 19 residues.

This clonotype was seen a handful of times. The rearrangement joins TRBV20-1 to TRBJ2-5, with D perhaps given as TRBD1 or TRBD2 (6 bases each). The assigned J gene may be wrong: the sequence end matches TRBJ2-1 better. CDR3 length equals 14 residues. Per germline, CDR1 DFQATT and CDR2 SNEGSKA (reference sequence). The CDR3 protein is CSAIIWGATNEQFF. The CDR3 DNA sequence: TGCAGTGCTATTATCTGGGGGGCCACCAATGAGCAGTTCTTC.

V gene TRBV19 combines with J gene TRBJ1-5; D remains ambiguous. The germline V gene encodes CDR1 LNHDA and CDR2 SQIVND (reference sequence). This CDR3 region has 14 residues. With 5 bases removed from V and 0 bases from J, the gap between germline ends came to 8 bases. The CDR3 DNA reads as TGTGCCAGTAGTCCTAGGGTTAGCAATCAGCCCCAGCATTTT. It is translated as CASSPRVSNQPQHF.

Only a few counts were recorded for this clonotype. The gene calls are TRBV25-1 and TRBJ2-1; 7 bases fit TRBD2. The CDR3 consists of 14 residues. V was clipped by 3 bases and J by 7 bases; unmatched bases: 6. Germline V gene data show CDR1 as MGHDK and CDR2 as SYGVNS. The CDR3 nucleotides are TGTGCCAGCAGTGAGAGGAGACTAGCAAATGAGCAGTTCTTC. Its protein product is CASSERRLANEQFF.

This chain uses TRBV11-1 with TRBJ2-5; D call uncertain. Germline assignment: CDR1 SGHAT and CDR2 FQDESV (reference sequence). The CDR3 is made up of 14 amino acids. The germline V and J ends were trimmed by 5 bases and 1 base, with 11 bases remaining between them. The CDR3 reads CASSPDLSQETQYF. The CDR3, as DNA: TGTGCCAGCAGCCCCGACCTTAGCCAAGAGACCCAGTACTTC.

This sequence joins TRBV29-1 and TRBJ1-1; D is unresolved. V was shortened by 0 bases and J by 1 base, with 15 bases between the two germline ends. Germline V gives CDR1 SQVTM, CDR2 ANQGSEA. There are 16 residues in the CDR3. Here the CDR3 DNA reads TGCAGCGTTGAAGATCGAGGGAATCCCCCGAACACTGAAGCTTTCTTT. Translation gives CSVEDRGNPPNTEAFF.

V gene TRBV6-5 combines with J gene TRBJ2-3, with 7 bases that match TRBD1. TRBJ1-5 matches the DNA end more closely, so the J call is doubtful. The CDR3 sequence is 15 residues long. Germline V gene sequence: CDR1 MNHEY, CDR2 SVGAGI. The CDR3 sequence is CASSYGDRDTDTQHF. DNA of the CDR3: TGTGCCAGCAGTTACGGCGACAGGGACACAGATACGCAGCATTTT.

The rearrangement links TRBV7-9 to TRBJ1-5; 7 bases are a match to TRBD1. Germline V lookup: CDR1 SEHNR, CDR2 FQNEAQ (reference sequence). Trimming took 0 bases from V and 7 from J; bases not matched to a gene: 6. This CDR3 spans 15 amino acids. CDR3: CASSLATGSEQPQHF. For the CDR3, the DNA is TGTGCCAGCAGCTTAGCGACAGGGTCAGAACAGCCCCAGCATTTT.

The chain links TRBV12-3 or TRBV12-4 to TRBJ1-2, with D unresolved. Trimming removed 11 bases at V and 4 bases at J, with 17 bases between. The CDR3 has 13 residues. CDR3 region: CASTGWQLYGYTF. The CDR3 bases are TGTGCCTCCACGGGGTGGCAGCTCTATGGCTACACCTTC.

The chain couples TRBV9 to TRBJ2-7, with D perhaps matching TRBD2 (6 bases). The CDR3 contains 15 residues. Trimming took 2 bases from V and 2 from J, leaving 14 bases between them. CDR1 and CDR2 (germline): SGDLS, YYNGEE. The CDR3 DNA reads TGTGCCAGCAGCGTCGCCCGCGGGGAGGCCTACGAGCAGTACTTC. Its protein product is CASSVARGEAYEQYF.

This chain uses TRBV29-1 with TRBJ2-5; tentative D call: TRBD2 (7 bases). The CDR3 is 12 residues long. The V end lost 8 bases, the J end lost 7 bases, and 17 bases lay between the germline ends. Germline V lookup: CDR1 SQVTM, CDR2 ANQGSEA. The CDR3 spells CSLGGGVGTQYF. The CDR3 DNA is TGCAGCCTGGGGGGGGGCGTCGGGACCCAGTACTTC.

Only a few counts were recorded for this clonotype. V is TRBV5-1 and J is TRBJ2-1; D remains unclear. CDR1 is SGHRS and CDR2 is YFSETQ in the germline V gene. Trimming took 4 bases from V and 0 from J, leaving 11 bases between them. The CDR3 contains 15 residues. Here the CDR3 reads CASSPDASSYNEQFF. The CDR3 DNA follows: TGCGCCAGCAGCCCGGACGCCAGCTCCTACAATGAGCAGTTCTTC.

The chain carries TRBV20-1 and TRBJ1-2, with no clear D. This CDR3 contains 14 residues. The germline V gene encodes CDR1 DFQATT and CDR2 SNEGSKA (reference sequence). V gave up 0 bases and J gave up 2 bases, with 10 bases separating them. The CDR3 bases are TGCAGTGCTAGAGATCCGGAGAAAAACTATGGCTACACCTTC. It translates to CSARDPEKNYGYTF.

The chain links TRBV24-1 to TRBJ2-2; D gene uncertain. Germline CDR1 reads KGHDR; CDR2 reads SFDVKD. This CDR3 is built from 15 residues. Between the trimmed V and J ends, which lost 4 bases and 4 bases, there was a span of 12 bases. The CDR3 region is CATSDHRLTTGELFF. The CDR3 coding sequence is TGTGCCACCAGTGACCACAGACTCACCACCGGGGAGCTGTTTTTT.

The CDR3 loop is CASFGREGETQYF. DNA of the CDR3: TGTGCCAGCTTTGGACGGGAGGGAGAGACCCAGTACTTC. The gene calls are TRBV12-3 or TRBV12-4 and TRBJ2-5; 8 bases align to TRBD2. V shed 8 bases and J 4 bases; nucleotides not matched to a gene: 6. CDR3 size: 13 residues.

This clonotype was detected only a few times. The rearrangement links TRBV7-9 to TRBJ2-1; D tentatively reads TRBD1 or TRBD2 (5 bases each). Germline values: CDR1 SEHNR, CDR2 FQNEAQ (reference sequence). The CDR3 loop spans 15 amino acids. The ends were cut back, 1 base at V and 0 bases at J, with 7 bases in the middle. In nucleotides, the CDR3 is TGTGCCAGCAGCTTAGGGGACCCCTCCTACAATGAGCAGTTCTTC. It codes for CASSLGDPSYNEQFF.

The gene calls are TRBV29-1 and TRBJ1-1; D gene unclear. The CDR3 totals 11 residues. V gave up 7 bases and J gave up 2 bases, with 8 bases separating them. Per the germline V gene, CDR1 is SQVTM and CDR2 is ANQGSEA. The CDR3 loop reads CSGLGNTEAFF. Written as DNA, the CDR3 is TGCAGCGGCTTAGGCAACACTGAAGCTTTCTTT.

This clonotype was seen a few times. The J gene is TRBJ2-5, the V gene TRBV29-1, with D perhaps being TRBD1 or TRBD2 (8 bases each). The J call may not be correct, given that the DNA end is closer to TRBJ2-1. This CDR3 contains 14 residues. Germline-derived CDR1 and CDR2 are SQVTM and ANQGSEA. Written as DNA, the CDR3 is TGCAGCGCCTCAGGGGGCGGGGGGAACAATGAGCAGTTCTTC. It yields the protein CSASGGGGNNEQFF.

The chain joins TRBV27 to TRBJ2-3; 10 nucleotides line up with TRBD1. J gave up 4 bases and V 7 bases, and 8 bases lay outside the gene matches. This CDR3 contains 15 residues. CDR1 and CDR2 from the germline V gene are MNHEY and SMNVEV (reference sequence). CDR3: CASTEGQGSPDTQYF. As DNA, the CDR3 is TGTGCCAGCACAGAGGGACAGGGGTCCCCAGATACGCAGTATTTT.

V and J are TRBV4-1 and TRBJ2-4, with 8 positions matching TRBD2. The germline CDR1 and CDR2 sequences are MGHRA and YSYEKL. V shed 6 bases, J shed 7 bases, and the junction held 11 bases outside the gene matches. The CDR3 runs 15 residues. CDR3 nucleotides: TGCGCCAGCAGTCGAACGGGGGGGCGGGAGAACATTCAGTACTTC. This encodes CASSRTGGRENIQYF.

The V and J genes are TRBV7-2 and TRBJ1-5; 7 bases line up with TRBD1. Losses at the gene ends were 1 base for V and 6 bases for J; bases not matched to a gene: 9. The CDR3 totals 16 residues. The germline CDR1 and CDR2 sequences are SGHTA and FQGNSA. The CDR3 reads CASSLGQGVGGQPQHF. The CDR3 DNA reads as TGTGCCAGCAGCTTAGGACAGGGTGTAGGAGGTCAGCCCCAGCATTTT. The full variable domain, with the rest looked up from reference TRBV7-2 and TRBJ1-5, is GAGVSQSPSNKVTEKGKDVELRCDPISGHTALYWYRQSLGQGLEFLIYFQGNSAPDKSGLPSDRFSAERTGGSVSTLTIQRTQQEDSAVYLCASSLGQGVGGQPQHFGDGTRLSIL.

This chain uses TRBV20-1 with TRBJ2-5; perhaps TRBD2 as D (6 bases). The CDR3 runs to 12 residues. V was cut by 5 bases and J by 5 bases, with 12 bases left in between. Germline V CDR1 and CDR2: DFQATT, SNEGSKA (reference sequence). The CDR3 coding sequence is TGCAGTGCTCCGGGACTCGGGGAGACCCAGTACTTC. Translation: CSAPGLGETQYF.

J is TRBJ1-1 and V is TRBV7-3, with D perhaps TRBD1 (5 bases). The V end lost 1 base, the J end lost 5 bases, and 8 bases lay between the germline ends. This CDR3 comprises 13 residues. Germline V gene lookup returns CDR1 SGHTA and CDR2 FQGTGA. DNA of the CDR3: TGTGCCAGCAGCTTAAGGGACGAAACTGAAGCTTTCTTT. Amino acids: CASSLRDETEAFF.

This clonotype came up a few times. V usage is TRBV24-1 and J usage is TRBJ2-1; D possibly matches TRBD1 or TRBD2 (5 bases each). The ends were cut back, 3 bases at V and 4 bases at J, with 9 bases in the middle. The CDR3 extends over 14 amino acids. Looked up from germline, CDR1 is KGHDR and CDR2 is SFDVKD. For the CDR3, the DNA is TGTGCCACCAGTGATCCCGGGGCTTACAATGAGCAGTTCTTC. This codes for CATSDPGAYNEQFF.

In this sample, this clonotype turned up many times. The rearrangement links TRBV10-2 to TRBJ2-1, with no clear D. This CDR3 region has 14 residues. The germline CDR1 and CDR2 sequences are WSHSY and SAAADI. V lost 8 bases and J 8 bases, leaving 19 bases between the germline ends. CDR3 in DNA: TGCGCCAGCGCCCTTGGGCCGGCTGTGGATGAGCAGTTCTTC. Protein: CASALGPAVDEQFF.

This clonotype was counted between two and nine times. V and J are TRBV28 and TRBJ2-1, with a tentative D call TRBD1 (7 bases). Germline lookup yields CDR1 MDHEN and CDR2 SYDVKM. Trimming pared 4 bases from V and 5 bases from J, leaving 15 bases between. CDR3 length: 15 residues. CDR3 sequence reads: CASSYAGGPNNEQFF. The DNA of the CDR3 is TGTGCCAGCAGTTACGCAGGGGGGCCAAACAATGAGCAGTTCTTC. The full variable domain, in which reference TRBV28 and TRBJ2-1 provide the parts outside the CDR3, is DVKVTQSSRYLVKRTGEKVFLECVQDMDHENMFWYRQDPGLGLRLIYFSYDVKMKEKGDIPEGYSVSREKKERFSLILESASTNQTSMYLCASSYAGGPNNEQFFGPGTRLTVL.

The chain uses TRBV6-5 and TRBJ2-7; 7 bases fit TRBD2. The CDR3 loop spans 15 amino acids. Germline CDR1 reads MNHEY; CDR2 reads SVGAGI. V shed 6 bases and J 0 bases; nucleotides not matched to a gene: 8. The CDR3 sequence: CASRPLADSSYEQYF. The CDR3 DNA follows: TGTGCCAGCAGACCCCTAGCGGATAGCTCCTACGAGCAGTACTTC.